A selection of T cell receptor beta chains follows, all from one sample in a study of blood T cells in healthy people across ages. TCRdb independently ran MiXCR on the 5' RACE reads; one entry per CDR3 protein. In the table there are some 1,800,000 distinct CDR3 sequences, 35% to 50% of which are singletons. The source material was blood. These receptors originate from a human donor in good health. Both conserved end residues are part of each CDR3. A D gene is named only where the DNA matches it firmly. The size of a clone is reported for some rows only, either as once, few or many, or as a class for expanded clones.

. | TRBJ2-1 | TRBV10-3 | 18 | . | CAISESLSPPEVGNEQFF | TGTGCCATCAGTGAGTCCCTGTCACCCCCAGAAGTTGGCAATGAGCAGTTCTTC
. | TRBJ2-1 | TRBV7-2 | 15 | . | CASSLINFSYNEQFF | TGTGCCAGCAGCTTAATAAATTTCTCCTACAATGAGCAGTTCTTC
. | TRBJ1-2 | TRBV2 | 14 | . | CASSEDRDLGGYTF | TGTGCCAGCAGTGAAGACAGGGATCTCGGTGGCTACACCTTC
TRBD1 | TRBJ2-4 | TRBV6-5 | 15 | few | CASSRQGGVKNIQYF | TGTGCCAGCAGTAGACAGGGGGGCGTAAAAAACATTCAGTACTTC
TRBD1 | TRBJ2-7 | TRBV29-1 | 14 | many | CSVETGILPYEQYF | TGCAGCGTTGAGACAGGGATCTTACCCTACGAGCAGTACTTC
. | TRBJ1-5 | TRBV6-1 | 14 | once | CASADSVSNQPQHF | TGTGCCAGCGCCGACAGTGTAAGCAATCAGCCCCAGCATTTT
. | TRBJ2-1 | TRBV5-1 | 14 | once | CACSLTGSNHEQFF | TGCGCCTGCAGCTTAACGGGTAGTAACCATGAGCAGTTCTTC
TRBD1 | TRBJ2-1 | TRBV7-9 | 16 | . | CASSPHPGQGAYEQFF | TGTGCCAGCAGCCCCCACCCGGGACAGGGGGCTTATGAGCAGTTCTTC
. | TRBJ1-2 | TRBV4-3 | 17 | few | CASSRSLTSSANYGYTF | TGCGCCAGCAGCCGATCCTTAACATCTTCGGCTAACTATGGCTACACCTTC
. | TRBJ2-7 | TRBV6-5 | 14 | . | CASSYRAGAYEQYF | TGTGCCAGCAGTTACCGGGCAGGCGCCTACGAGCAGTACTTC
. | TRBJ2-5 | TRBV4-1 | 15 | . | CASSRQAGKGETQYF | TGCGCCAGCAGCCGGCAGGCAGGGAAGGGCGAGACCCAGTACTTC
. | TRBJ2-1 | TRBV4-1 | 17 | . | CASSYIKLVRGYNEQFF | TGCGCCAGCAGTTACATAAAACTGGTCCGCGGCTACAATGAGCAGTTCTTC
. | TRBJ1-1 | TRBV6-1 | 13 | . | CASRSGGFTEAFF | TGTGCCAGCAGGTCGGGCGGGTTCACTGAAGCTTTCTTT
. | TRBJ2-2 | TRBV5-1 | 17 | . | CASMSDSGTIFSGELFF | TGCGCCAGCATGAGTGATTCAGGAACCATCTTCTCCGGGGAGCTGTTTTTT
. | TRBJ2-1 | TRBV12-5 | 16 | few | CASGLVLSGWYNEQFF | TGTGCTAGTGGTTTGGTACTATCGGGGTGGTACAATGAGCAGTTCTTC
. | TRBJ2-1 | TRBV15 | 16 | . | CATSRPRDRPYNEQFF | TGTGCCACCAGCAGACCTCGGGACCGACCCTACAATGAGCAGTTCTTC
. | TRBJ2-1 | TRBV29-1 | 14 | . | CSVALRLGDNEQFF | TGCAGCGTTGCCCTACGACTAGGAGACAATGAGCAGTTCTTC
TRBD2 | TRBJ2-5 | TRBV10-3 | 15 | few | CAISYPSGGKETQYF | TGTGCCATCAGCTATCCTAGCGGGGGGAAAGAGACCCAGTACTTC
. | TRBJ2-1 | TRBV6-2/TRBV6-3 | 15 | . | CASSYPAVTYNEQFF | TGTGCCAGCAGTTACCCGGCAGTAACCTACAATGAGCAGTTCTTC
. | TRBJ1-1 | TRBV7-8 | 13 | . | CASSKGGGTEAFF | TGTGCCAGCAGCAAGGGTGGGGGCACTGAAGCTTTCTTT
TRBD2 | TRBJ2-1 | TRBV10-3 | 14 | . | CAISDRRELGEQFF | TGTGCCATCAGTGATCGGCGGGAGCTCGGTGAGCAGTTCTTC
TRBD2 | TRBJ2-1 | TRBV6-2/TRBV6-3 | 15 | . | CASSYNLAGDNEQFF | TGTGCCAGCAGTTACAACTTAGCGGGGGACAATGAGCAGTTCTTC
. | TRBJ1-5 | TRBV7-2 | 13 | . | CASSYLQDQPQHF | TGTGCCAGCAGCTATCTCCAGGATCAGCCCCAGCATTTT
. | TRBJ2-1 | TRBV11-2 | 18 | . | CASSTIRGSLSVRNEQFF | TGTGCCAGCAGCACCATAAGGGGTTCCCTAAGCGTTAGGAATGAGCAGTTCTTC
TRBD1 | TRBJ2-7 | TRBV12-3/TRBV12-4 | 14 | . | CASSLGTGWNEQYF | TGTGCCAGCAGTCTCGGGACAGGGTGGAACGAGCAGTACTTC
. | TRBJ2-5 | TRBV7-2 | 13 | few | CASSSLEDGTQYF | TGTGCCAGCAGCTCTCTAGAGGACGGGACCCAGTACTTC
. | TRBJ1-2 | TRBV4-2 | 18 | . | CASSQPATATGFLYGYTF | TGTGCCAGCAGCCAACCCGCAACCGCTACGGGGTTTCTCTATGGCTACACCTTC
. | TRBJ1-4 | TRBV7-9 | 15 | . | CASSPNLGRVEKLFF | TGTGCCAGCAGCCCCAACCTGGGGAGGGTCGAAAAACTGTTTTTT
. | TRBJ2-5 | TRBV12-3/TRBV12-4 | 15 | . | CASSSNSRAQETQYF | TGTGCCAGCAGTTCCAACTCCAGGGCTCAAGAGACCCAGTACTTC
. | TRBJ2-3 | TRBV7-2 | 15 | few | CASSLDSLQSNTQYF | TGTGCCAGCAGCTTGGACAGCCTCCAATCTAATACGCAGTATTTT
TRBD1 | TRBJ1-2 | TRBV13 | 13 | . | CASRTGAPYGYTF | TGTGCCAGCAGGACAGGGGCCCCCTATGGCTACACCTTC
. | TRBJ1-5 | TRBV20-1 | 14 | . | CSARVGFGNQPQHF | TGCAGTGCTCGGGTAGGGTTTGGCAATCAGCCCCAGCATTTT
. | TRBJ2-7 | TRBV12-3/TRBV12-4 | 13 | . | CASSRGHFYEQYF | TGTGCCAGCAGCCGTGGACATTTCTACGAGCAGTACTTC
. | TRBJ1-5 | TRBV5-1 | 15 | few | CASSLWPNSNQPQHF | TGCGCTAGCAGCTTGTGGCCCAATAGCAATCAGCCCCAGCATTTT
TRBD1 | TRBJ1-1 | TRBV7-9 | 14 | . | CASSSFYRGTEAFF | TGTGCCAGCAGCTCGTTTTACAGGGGTACTGAAGCTTTCTTT
. | TRBJ2-7 | TRBV7-2 | 14 | few | CASSYSGVNYEQYF | TGTGCCAGCAGCTATAGCGGTGTGAACTACGAGCAGTACTTC
. | TRBJ2-7 | TRBV7-2 | 14 | few | CASSATGRGDEQYF | TGTGCCAGCAGCGCGACAGGGCGGGGGGACGAGCAGTACTTC
. | TRBJ2-1 | TRBV29-1 | 11 | few | CSVDIYPEQFF | TGCAGCGTTGATATCTATCCGGAGCAGTTCTTC
TRBD1 | TRBJ2-3 | TRBV2 | 14 | few | CASSQDRVADTQYF | TGTGCCAGCAGTCAGGACAGGGTCGCAGATACGCAGTATTTT
. | TRBJ2-1 | TRBV20-1 | 16 | . | CSAHPDTLSSYNEQFF | TGCAGTGCTCACCCGGACACCCTGAGCTCCTACAATGAGCAGTTCTTC
. | TRBJ1-1 | TRBV10-3 | 14 | . | CAISEFREDTEAFF | TGTGCCATCAGTGAGTTCAGGGAGGACACTGAAGCTTTCTTT
. | TRBJ2-6 | TRBV9 | 15 | . | CASSVPGAGANVLTF | TGTGCCAGCAGCGTCCCAGGGGCTGGGGCCAACGTCCTGACTTTC
. | TRBJ1-1 | TRBV5-6 | 12 | few | CASSSDSREAFF | TGTGCCAGCAGCTCGGACAGCCGTGAAGCTTTCTTT
. | TRBJ2-5 | TRBV29-1 | 12 | . | CSALDSKETQYF | TGCAGCGCCCTGGACAGCAAAGAGACCCAGTACTTC
. | TRBJ2-4 | TRBV9 | 17 | . | CASSSQRDGYMENIQYF | TGTGCCAGCAGCTCCCAACGGGACGGCTATATGGAGAACATTCAGTACTTC
TRBD2 | TRBJ2-1 | TRBV7-9 | 17 | once | CASSRAFNASGAPKLFF | TGTGCCAGCAGCCGGGCGTTTAACGCGAGCGGGGCCCCAAAACTGTTCTTC
TRBD2 | TRBJ2-1 | TRBV10-3 | 14 | . | CAISGGGNYNEQFF | TGTGCCATCAGTGGCGGGGGGAACTACAATGAGCAGTTCTTC
TRBD1 | TRBJ2-2 | TRBV20-1 | 13 | . | CSANGQGSGELFF | TGCAGTGCTAACGGACAGGGGTCAGGGGAGCTGTTTTTT
. | TRBJ1-2 | TRBV5-1 | 15 | . | CAGSSMGRPGDGYTF | TGCGCCGGCAGCTCGATGGGGAGGCCAGGGGATGGCTACACCTTC
. | TRBJ2-1 | TRBV7-8 | 15 | . | CASSFAGGPGNEQFF | TGTGCCAGCAGCTTTGCCGGGGGACCGGGTAATGAGCAGTTCTTC
. | TRBJ2-1 | TRBV19 | 13 | . | CASKDVPFNEQFF | TGTGCCAGTAAGGACGTACCCTTCAATGAGCAGTTCTTC
. | TRBJ2-6 | TRBV5-1 | 16 | . | CASSLGGHTGANVLTF | TGCGCCAGCAGCTTGGGTGGACATACTGGGGCCAACGTCCTGACTTTC
. | TRBJ1-2 | TRBV3-1 | 14 | few | CASSESGQSFGYTF | TGTGCCAGCTCTGAGAGCGGGCAGTCGTTTGGCTACACCTTC